The 17 T cell receptor beta chains below come from one sample, sequenced in a study of T cells after yellow fever vaccination. MiXCR, run by TCRdb on the 5' RACE reads, gives a single entry per CDR3 protein. The sample contains hundreds of thousands of distinct CDR3 sequences, 6.2% of which appear only once. The source material was PBMCs, sampled 5 days after the yellow fever booster vaccination. The receptor source for this set is a man in his thirties or forties who received the YFV17D yellow fever vaccine.

This clonotype was recorded at least ten times. The chain recombines TRBV7-2 with TRBJ2-7; D might be TRBD2 (6 bases). The CDR3 covers 17 residues. V was shortened by 2 bases and J by 2 bases, with 19 bases between the two germline ends. Germline V gene sequence: CDR1 SGHTA, CDR2 FQGNSA. The CDR3 loop is CASSLSTVGGSTYEQYF. The CDR3 coding sequence is TGTGCCAGCAGCTTAAGTACGGTCGGGGGTTCTACCTACGAGCAGTACTTC. Variable domain in full (rest from reference TRBV7-2 and TRBJ2-7): GAGVSQSPSNKVTEKGKDVELRCDPISGHTALYWYRQSLGQGLEFLIYFQGNSAPDKSGLPSDRFSAERTGGSVSTLTIQRTQQEDSAVYLCASSLSTVGGSTYEQYFGPGTRLTVT.

V usage is TRBV20-1 and J usage is TRBJ2-7; D is undetermined. Germline V gene sequence: CDR1 DFQATT, CDR2 SNEGSKA (reference sequence). The CDR3 covers 12 residues. Trimming pared 4 bases from V and 4 bases from J, leaving 11 bases between. The CDR3 here is CSATGTSYEQYF. The CDR3 DNA reads TGCAGTGCTACCGGAACCAGTTACGAGCAGTACTTC.

This clonotype occurred many times. V and J are TRBV20-1 and TRBJ2-7; unclear D gene. The V end lost 3 bases, the J end lost 4 bases, and 10 bases lay between the germline ends. The CDR3 extends over 12 amino acids. Germline V gene lookup returns CDR1 DFQATT and CDR2 SNEGSKA (reference sequence). CDR3 coding DNA: TGCAGTGCTAGCCGCCCTCATTACGAGCAGTACTTC. Protein: CSASRPHYEQYF.

The table lists this clonotype with many counts. This chain joins TRBV14 and TRBJ1-1; D may be TRBD1 (5 bases). Germline assignment: CDR1 SGHDN and CDR2 FVKESK. The CDR3 sequence is 15 residues long. Trimming pared 0 bases from V and 5 bases from J, leaving 13 bases between. The CDR3 protein is CASSQDFAGLTEAFF. The CDR3 coding sequence is TGTGCCAGCAGCCAAGATTTTGCGGGGCTGACTGAAGCTTTCTTT. Looking up the rest from reference TRBV14 and TRBJ1-1 gives the full variable domain: EAGVTQFPSHSVIEKGQTVTLRCDPISGHDNLYWYRRVMGKEIKFLLHFVKESKQDESGMPNNRFLAERTGGTYSTLKVQPAELEDSGVYFCASSQDFAGLTEAFFGQGTRLTVV.

The rearrangement joins TRBV10-3 to TRBJ1-2; no firm D call. Germline V gives CDR1 ENHRY, CDR2 SYGVKD. This CDR3 region has 12 residues. V lost 6 bases and J lost 2, with 7 bases in between. The CDR3 DNA reads as TGTGCCATCAGGCAGGAGAACTATGGCTACACCTTC. Translating it yields CAIRQENYGYTF.

V usage is TRBV5-1 and J usage is TRBJ2-7; 9 nucleotides line up with TRBD2. Losses at the gene ends were 5 bases for V and 5 bases for J; bases not matched to a gene: 5. Germline-derived CDR1 and CDR2 are SGHRS and YFSETQ. The CDR3 consists of 13 residues. CDR3: CASRPLAGNEQYF. The CDR3 region has the DNA TGCGCCAGCAGGCCCCTAGCGGGAAACGAGCAGTACTTC.

The V call is TRBV20-1, the J call TRBJ2-3; unclear D gene. V shed 3 bases and J shed 2 bases, with 12 bases lying between them. CDR3 length equals 14 residues. The germline gives CDR1 DFQATT, CDR2 SNEGSKA (reference sequence). CDR3 sequence: CSARAVAITDTQYF. CDR3 in DNA: TGCAGTGCTAGGGCAGTAGCCATCACAGATACGCAGTATTTT.

The gene calls are TRBV6-1 and TRBJ2-3; 8 bases match TRBD2. CDR1 is MNHNS, CDR2 SASEGT, per germline. V was pared by 5 bases and J by 4 bases, with 8 bases of the junction left unmatched. The CDR3 has 15 amino acids. The DNA for the CDR3 is TGTGCCAGCAGTCCCCCAGCGGGAGAACCAGATACGCAGTATTTT. It translates to CASSPPAGEPDTQYF.

The CDR3 DNA sequence: TGCGCCAGCAGCGAGGACATATACAATGAGCAGTTCTTC. The encoded protein is CASSEDIYNEQFF. The chain uses TRBV5-1 and TRBJ2-1, with D maybe TRBD1 (5 bases). The CDR3 length is 13 residues. Trimming cost V 4 bases and J 4 bases, with 9 bases left between them. Germline CDR1 and CDR2: SGHRS and YFSETQ.

This rearrangement joins TRBV5-1 to TRBJ2-3; a possible D gene is TRBD2 (6 bases). This CDR3 region has 14 residues. Trimming removed 4 bases from V and 6 bases from J, with 15 bases in between. Germline CDR1 SGHRS, CDR2 YFSETQ. In DNA, the CDR3 is TGCGCCAGCAGCAAGGGAGGTGGTGACGATACGCAGTATTTT. Amino acids: CASSKGGGDDTQYF.

This chain joins TRBV19 and TRBJ2-1; a possible D gene is TRBD1 (5 bases). V was cut by 3 bases and J by 14 bases, with 17 bases left in between. Germline-derived CDR1 and CDR2 are LNHDA and SQIVND (reference sequence). This CDR3 is built from 13 residues. CDR3 sequence: CASSMEVRASEFF. The CDR3, as DNA: TGTGCCAGTAGTATGGAAGTCAGGGCGAGCGAGTTCTTC.

The J gene is TRBJ2-6, the V gene TRBV6-2 or TRBV6-3, with TRBD1 matching 10 bases. V trimming: 5 bases; J trimming: 4 bases; junction bases outside the gene matches: 5. CDR1 is MNHEY, CDR2 SVGEGT, per germline. The CDR3 is 16 residues long. CDR3 residues: CASSKDRGTGANVLTF. In DNA form, the CDR3 reads TGTGCCAGCAGTAAGGACAGGGGGACAGGGGCCAACGTCCTGACTTTC.

This chain links TRBV7-2 with TRBJ2-3, with a possible D match to TRBD2 (6 bases). There are 14 residues in the CDR3. The germline gives CDR1 SGHTA, CDR2 FQGNSA. Trimming stripped 5 bases from V and 6 bases from J, with 15 bases between. The CDR3 region is CASSPAAGGDTQYF. CDR3 nucleotides: TGTGCCAGCAGCCCGGCAGCGGGCGGGGATACGCAGTATTTT.

Many counts were recorded for this clonotype. J is TRBJ2-3 and V is TRBV7-2; D uncertain. The CDR3 is 13 amino acids. Trimming left V 7 bases short and J 0 bases short, with 8 bases between. Germline V lookup: CDR1 SGHTA, CDR2 FQGNSA. As DNA, the CDR3 is TGTGCCAGCAACCGAAAGAGCACAGATACGCAGTATTTT. This codes for CASNRKSTDTQYF.

This clonotype was observed at least ten times. The chain has TRBV7-9 and TRBJ2-1; D unclear. This CDR3 spans 14 amino acids. Germline-derived CDR1 and CDR2 are SEHNR and FQNEAQ (reference sequence). Trimming took 6 bases from V and 8 from J, leaving 17 bases between them. The CDR3 protein is CASSPLARSHEQFF. The CDR3 DNA reads as TGTGCCAGCAGTCCCCTTGCCAGATCCCATGAGCAGTTCTTC.

This clonotype was counted many times. The chain joins TRBV3-1 to TRBJ2-2; 10 positions match TRBD1. The junction had 7 bases not matched to a gene; V was cut back by 4 bases and J by 5 bases. CDR1 and CDR2 from the germline V gene are LGHDT and YNNKEL (reference sequence). CDR3 size: 16 residues. The CDR3 region is CASSLRTGGYTGELFF. CDR3 in DNA: TGTGCCAGCAGCCTAAGGACAGGGGGATATACCGGGGAGCTGTTTTTT.

This clonotype was recorded a few times. The gene calls are TRBV5-7 and TRBJ1-5, with 9 positions matching TRBD1. TRBV5-7 is an open reading frame, and its role is uncertain. V lost 4 bases to trimming and J lost 6 bases; unmatched junction nucleotides: 8. The CDR3 extends over 15 amino acids. The CDR3 DNA sequence: TGTGCCAGCAGCAGCCGACAGGGGGTTTGTCAGCCCCAGCATTTT. This translates into CASSSRQGVCQPQHF.